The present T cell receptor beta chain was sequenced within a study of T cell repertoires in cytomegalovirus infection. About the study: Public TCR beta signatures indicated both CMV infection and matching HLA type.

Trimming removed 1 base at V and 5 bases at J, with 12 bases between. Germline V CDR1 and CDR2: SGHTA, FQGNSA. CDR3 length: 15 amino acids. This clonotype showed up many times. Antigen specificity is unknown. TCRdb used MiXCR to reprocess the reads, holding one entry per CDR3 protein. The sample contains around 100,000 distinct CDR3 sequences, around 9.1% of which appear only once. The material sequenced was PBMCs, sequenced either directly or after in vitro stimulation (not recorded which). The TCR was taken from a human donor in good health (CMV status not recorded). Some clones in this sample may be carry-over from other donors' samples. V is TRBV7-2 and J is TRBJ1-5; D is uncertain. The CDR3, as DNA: TGTGCCAGCAGCTTAGAGAGTCACGGAGATCAGCCCCAGCATTTT. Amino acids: CASSLESHGDQPQHF.